This TCR beta chain was observed in a study of CD8 T cells in Susac syndrome. The V end was cut by 6 bases, the J end by 3 bases, with 27 bases between. Germline-derived CDR1 and CDR2 are MNHNS and SASEGT. CDR3 size: 18 residues. The authors carried out high-throughput sequencing of TCR beta. They applied it to CD8+ and CD4+ T cells obtained from blood. Relapsing-remitting disease, either stable or active, was present in the multiple sclerosis controls, who were treatment-naive patients. FACS was used to enrich TEMRA cells, whereas the CD8+ and CD4+ T cells were obtained by negative isolation. It was with random hexamers that 0.5 to 1 ug RNA was reverse transcribed. Amplification of TCR beta CDR3 was carried out by immunoSEQ multiplex PCR, which covered 54 Vbeta and 13 Jbeta segments. TCRdb re-derived calls from the immunoSEQ multiplex PCR reads in MiXCR, one entry per CDR3 protein. This sample has under 200,000 distinct CDR3 sequences, with roughly 96% found just once.

This sequence joins TRBV6-1 and TRBJ2-7; no firm D call. The sample was CD8+ T cells from PBMCs. The clonotype was recovered from a human donor with multiple sclerosis. The CDR3 coding sequence is TGTGCCAGCAGCCGCTACCATCCTCATTACATTGGCCTCTACGAGCAGTACTTC. Protein: CASSRYHPHYIGLYEQYF.